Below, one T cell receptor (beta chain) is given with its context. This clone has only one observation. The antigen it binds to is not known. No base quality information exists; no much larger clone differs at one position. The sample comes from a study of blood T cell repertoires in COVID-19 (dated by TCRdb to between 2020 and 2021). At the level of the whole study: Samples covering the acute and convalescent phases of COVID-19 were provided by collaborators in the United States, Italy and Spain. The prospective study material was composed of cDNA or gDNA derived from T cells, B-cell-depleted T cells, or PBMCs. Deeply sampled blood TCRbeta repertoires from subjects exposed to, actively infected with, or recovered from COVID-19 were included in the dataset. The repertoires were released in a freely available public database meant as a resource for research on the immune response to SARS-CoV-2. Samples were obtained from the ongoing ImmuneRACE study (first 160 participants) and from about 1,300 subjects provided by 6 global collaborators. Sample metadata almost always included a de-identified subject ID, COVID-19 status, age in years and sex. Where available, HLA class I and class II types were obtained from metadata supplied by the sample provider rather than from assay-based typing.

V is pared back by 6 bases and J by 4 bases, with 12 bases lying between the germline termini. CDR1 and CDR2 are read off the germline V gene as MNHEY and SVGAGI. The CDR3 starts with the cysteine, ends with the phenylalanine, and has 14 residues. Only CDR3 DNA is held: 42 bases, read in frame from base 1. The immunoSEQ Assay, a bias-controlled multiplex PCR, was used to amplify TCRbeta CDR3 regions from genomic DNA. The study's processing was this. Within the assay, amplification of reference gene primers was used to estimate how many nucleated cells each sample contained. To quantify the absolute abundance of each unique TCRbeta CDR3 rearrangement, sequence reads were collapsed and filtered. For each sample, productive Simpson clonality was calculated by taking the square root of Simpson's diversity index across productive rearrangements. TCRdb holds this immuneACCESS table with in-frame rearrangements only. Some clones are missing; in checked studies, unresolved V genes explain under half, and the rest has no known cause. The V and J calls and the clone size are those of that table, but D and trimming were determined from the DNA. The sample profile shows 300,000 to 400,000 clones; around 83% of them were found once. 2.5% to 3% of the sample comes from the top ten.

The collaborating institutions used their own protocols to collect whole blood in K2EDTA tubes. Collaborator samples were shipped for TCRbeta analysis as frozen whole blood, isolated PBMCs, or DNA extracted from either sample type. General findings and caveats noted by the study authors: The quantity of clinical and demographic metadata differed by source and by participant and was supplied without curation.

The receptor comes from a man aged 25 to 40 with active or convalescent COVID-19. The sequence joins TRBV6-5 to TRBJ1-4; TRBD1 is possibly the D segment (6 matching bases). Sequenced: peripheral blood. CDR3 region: CASRRTAYNEKLFF. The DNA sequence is TGTGCCAGCAGGAGGACAGCATATAATGAAAAACTGTTTTTT.